The TCR beta chain under discussion was sequenced for a study of T cell repertoires in cytomegalovirus infection. On the study more broadly: Both a matching HLA type and CMV infection were indicated by public TCR beta signatures.

Comments on this clonotype: Its antigen remains unidentified.

TCRdb reprocessed the reads via MiXCR and lists one record per CDR3 protein. The data contain approximately 50,000 distinct CDR3 sequences, less than 20% of them seen just once; the ten biggest clones take up about four fifths. Overall study findings and caveats: CMV-specific TCR beta clonotypes restricted by HLA-C were the ones dominating the ex vivo response. Accumulated public TCR beta family frequency recognized individuals carrying CMV together with the relevant HLA.

With 1 base removed from V and 4 bases from J, the gap between germline ends came to 6 bases. The CDR3 consists of 13 residues. Germline assignment: CDR1 KGHDR and CDR2 SFDVKD. V is TRBV24-1 and J is TRBJ1-1; D call uncertain. The sequence came from a human donor in good health (CMV status not recorded). Some clones in this sample may be carry-over from other donors' samples. This specimen was CD8+ T cells from cultured PBMCs, taken from culture after CMV antigen stimulation. The CDR3 bases are TGTGCCACCAGTGATTTATCCGGCACTGAAGCTTTCTTT. Translation gives CATSDLSGTEAFF.